Reported below is one T cell receptor beta chain. Its antigen remains unknown. The entry originates in a study of OX40 agonist ivuxolimab in advanced cancers. Study-level information: Patients were given ivuxolimab, an antibody that agonizes OX40 (CD134). Roughly two fifths of patients had received prior checkpoint inhibitor therapy.

The CDR3 sequence is 18 residues long. From germline, CDR1 is SQVTM and CDR2 ANQGSEA. V lost 5 bases to trimming and J lost 0 bases; unmatched junction nucleotides: 12. Study findings and constraints: At doses 0.1 to 3.0 mg/kg, CD4+ and CD8+ clones expanded. Partial responders at 0.1-3.0 mg/kg had among the lowest clonal expansion.

Profiled with immunoSEQ multiplex PCR; TCRdb holds only in-frame clones, not every one. The profile shows some 80,000 clones, around four fifths of them singletons. The chain carries TRBV29-1 and TRBJ2-6; 8 bases align to TRBD1. Sequencing was performed on CD4+ or CD8+ T cells sorted from blood, taken in a trial of the OX40 agonist ivuxolimab. This receptor was taken from an adult with an advanced solid tumor such as melanoma, head and neck, liver or kidney cancer. CDR3 sequence reads: CSVQIVGQDYSGANVLTF. The CDR3 nucleotides are TGCAGCGTTCAAATCGTGGGACAGGACTACTCTGGGGCCAACGTCCTGACTTTC.